This TCR beta chain was recorded in a study of T cell responses to AZD1222 COVID-19 vaccine. Overall study: Analysis merged second doses at about 4 or about 12 weeks. Study-wide results and caveats: Vaccine-associated CD4 TCRs ranged over spike, dominating at 160-218 and 743-854.

The repertoire was sequenced with immunoSEQ multiplex PCR; TCRdb's copy has only in-frame clones and lacks some. The sample has roughly 120,000 clones; roughly nine tenths are singletons. To note about this clone: The antigen remains unidentified.

Trimming took 5 bases from V and 6 from J; bases not matched to a gene: 10. This CDR3 has 15 residues. CDR1 is PRHDT, CDR2 FYEKMQ, per germline (reference sequence). The sequenced sample was peripheral blood, obtained on day 0 of AZD1222 vaccination. The sequence came from an adult in good health. The gene calls are TRBV13 and TRBJ1-5; 7 nucleotides align to TRBD1. The CDR3 coding sequence is TGTGCCAGCAGCCCGGGACAGAGCATTGCTCAGCCCCAGCATTTT. Its protein product is CASSPGQSIAQPQHF.